This TCR beta chain appears in the sequencing data of a study of cytomegalovirus exposure and HLA in healthy donors. Study in general: Later analysis reported that the roughly 120 validation repertoires shared the platform of the approximately 670 first-cohort repertoires. Study results and caveats: High specificity and sensitivity for cytomegalovirus status were reported for the classifier.

From the approximately 120-subject validation cohort, which was separate from the roughly 700-subject first cohort, the donors were drawn. As to this clone: Its specificity is unknown.

Some clones are missing from TCRdb's copy, which holds only in-frame ones; the method was immunoSEQ multiplex PCR. This repertoire shows approximately 190,000 clones, about 80% found once; its top ten account for about 7%. This sequence originates from a man aged 18 to 29 in good health and CMV-seropositive. Sequenced material: PBMCs.

The CDR3 spells CSVPDSLTTQYF. CDR3 bases: TGCAGCGTTCCCGACAGCCTTACGACCCAGTACTTC. The V and J genes are TRBV29-1 and TRBJ2-5; possibly TRBD1 for D (5 bases). Germline assignment: CDR1 SQVTM and CDR2 ANQGSEA. The CDR3 has 12 residues. V was trimmed by 5 bases and J by 7 bases, leaving 14 bases between them.